A single sample is the source of the 2 T cell receptor beta chains below, sequenced in a study of T cells in localized non-small cell lung cancer. Produced via immunoSEQ multiplex PCR; TCRdb's table is partial and in-frame only. The sample includes about 59,000 clones, 85% to 90% of them seen just once. Specimen: peripheral blood, collected before any cancer treatment. All receptors derive from a man between 40 and 75 years old with stage I squamous cell lung carcinoma.

The chain has TRBV27 and TRBJ1-1; D gene ambiguous. Germline assignment: CDR1 MNHEY and CDR2 SMNVEV (reference sequence). This CDR3 is built from 12 residues. V shed 6 bases and J shed 8 bases, with 13 bases lying between them. The CDR3 loop is CASSSIAAEAFF. CDR3 coding DNA: TGTGCCAGCAGCTCCATAGCTGCCGAAGCTTTCTTT.

The chain employs TRBV18 and TRBJ1-5; D is ambiguous. The CDR3 loop spans 14 amino acids. Between the trimmed V and J ends, which lost 6 bases and 7 bases, there was a span of 16 bases. Germline V gene lookup returns CDR1 KGHSH and CDR2 LQKENI. The CDR3 DNA follows: TGTGCCAGCTCTCTGGATGCCCAAGGCCAGCCCCAGCATTTT. This translates into CASSLDAQGQPQHF.